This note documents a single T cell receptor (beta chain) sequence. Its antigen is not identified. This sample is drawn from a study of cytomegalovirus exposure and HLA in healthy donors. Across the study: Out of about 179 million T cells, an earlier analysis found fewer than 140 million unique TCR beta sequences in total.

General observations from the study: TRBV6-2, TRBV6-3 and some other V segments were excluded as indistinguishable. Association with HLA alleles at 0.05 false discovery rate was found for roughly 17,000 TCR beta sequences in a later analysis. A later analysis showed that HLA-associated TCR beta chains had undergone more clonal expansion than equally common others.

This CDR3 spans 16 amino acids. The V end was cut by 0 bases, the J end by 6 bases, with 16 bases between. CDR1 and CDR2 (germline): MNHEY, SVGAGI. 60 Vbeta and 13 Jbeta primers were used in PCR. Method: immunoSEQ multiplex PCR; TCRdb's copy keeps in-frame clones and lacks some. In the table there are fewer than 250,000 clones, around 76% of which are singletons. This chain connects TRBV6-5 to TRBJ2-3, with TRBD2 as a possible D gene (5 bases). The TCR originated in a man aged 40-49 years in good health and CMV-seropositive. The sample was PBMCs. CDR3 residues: CASSYSSLGVTDTQYF. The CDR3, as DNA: TGTGCCAGCAGTTACTCGAGTTTGGGAGTAACCGATACGCAGTATTTT.